This entry is about one T cell receptor beta chain. V was trimmed by 0 bases and J by 6 bases, leaving 15 bases between them. Germline CDR1 and CDR2: SGHRS and YFSETQ. The CDR3 length is 15 residues. The data were taken from a study of blood T cell repertoires in COVID-19. Assay used: immunoSEQ multiplex PCR; TCRdb lists only in-frame clones, some missing. The sample yields tens of thousands of clones, 70% to 90% seen once. The sequence came from a man in his 60s with acute or convalescent COVID-19. This chain uses TRBV5-1 with TRBJ2-5; tentatively, D is TRBD1 (5 bases). Sequencing was carried out using peripheral blood. In DNA, the CDR3 is TGCGCCAGCAGCTTGGATGGTCAGGGCATGAAGACCCAGTACTTC. Translating gives CASSLDGQGMKTQYF.